Sequencing of this T cell receptor beta chain was carried out in a study of control samples from healthy donors and cancer patients. The data were produced by immunoSEQ multiplex PCR, yet TCRdb's version contains in-frame clones alone and is incomplete. This sample has 70,000 to 85,000 clones, with 91% found just once. Sequenced sample: blood. The receptor was derived from a man aged 45-65 years in good health.

The CDR3 spells CASSRTDSTNYGYTF. CDR3 coding DNA: TGTGCCAGCTCAAGGACGGACTCTACTAACTATGGCTACACCTTC. This chain joins TRBV18 and TRBJ1-2; D gene ambiguous. This CDR3 comprises 15 residues. The V gene's germline CDR1 is KGHSH and CDR2 LQKENI. Deletions cut 5 bases from V and 0 bases from J, with 13 bases between.